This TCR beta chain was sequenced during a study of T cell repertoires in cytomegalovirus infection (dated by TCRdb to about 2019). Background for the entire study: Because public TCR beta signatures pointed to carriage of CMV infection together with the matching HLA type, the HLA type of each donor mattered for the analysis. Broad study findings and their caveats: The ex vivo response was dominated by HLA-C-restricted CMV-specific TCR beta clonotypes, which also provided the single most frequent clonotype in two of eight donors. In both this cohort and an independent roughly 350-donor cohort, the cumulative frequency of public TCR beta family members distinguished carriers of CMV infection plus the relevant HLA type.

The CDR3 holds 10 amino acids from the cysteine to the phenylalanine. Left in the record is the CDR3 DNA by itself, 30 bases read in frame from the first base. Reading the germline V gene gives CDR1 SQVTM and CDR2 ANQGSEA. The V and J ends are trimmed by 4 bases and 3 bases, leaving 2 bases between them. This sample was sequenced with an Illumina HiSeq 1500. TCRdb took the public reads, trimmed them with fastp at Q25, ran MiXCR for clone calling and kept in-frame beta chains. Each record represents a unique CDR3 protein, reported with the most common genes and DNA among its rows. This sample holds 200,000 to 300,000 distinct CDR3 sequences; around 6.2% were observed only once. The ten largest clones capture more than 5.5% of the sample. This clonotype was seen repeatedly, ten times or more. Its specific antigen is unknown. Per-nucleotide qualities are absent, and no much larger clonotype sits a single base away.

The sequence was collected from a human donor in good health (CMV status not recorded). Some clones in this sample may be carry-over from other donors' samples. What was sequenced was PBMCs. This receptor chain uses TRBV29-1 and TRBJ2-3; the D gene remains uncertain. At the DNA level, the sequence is TGCAGCGTTGCAACAGATACGCAGTATTTT. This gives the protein CSVATDTQYF.